Listed here are 14 T cell receptor beta chains from one sample, sequenced in a study of shared clonotypes between healthy human individuals. The repertoire was sequenced with immunoSEQ multiplex PCR; TCRdb's copy has only in-frame clones and lacks some. The sample has millions of clones; approximately 94% are singletons. The sequenced material came from naive CD4+ T cells sorted from blood. Regarding subset: CD45RA+ positively selected. Every receptor here comes from a young man in good health.

This clone came up once. The V call is TRBV6-5, the J call TRBJ2-2; the match to TRBD1 covers 9 bases. V was clipped by 5 bases and J by 1 base; unmatched bases: 2. In germline, CDR1 is MNHEY, CDR2 SVGAGI. The CDR3 loop spans 15 amino acids. This CDR3 reads CASSRTGVNTGELFF. CDR3 DNA: TGTGCCAGCAGTAGGACAGGGGTGAACACCGGGGAGCTGTTTTTT.

Of note for this clone: Other DNA sequences in this specimen translate into the identical CDR3. V gene TRBV2 combines with J gene TRBJ1-5; 9 bases agree with TRBD1. CDR1 is SNHLY and CDR2 is FYNNEI in the germline V gene. The ends lost 6 bases at V and 7 bases at J; junction bases unmatched: 7. This CDR3 has 14 amino acids. CDR3 sequence: CASREQGAGQPQHF. CDR3 sequence (DNA): TGTGCCAGCAGGGAACAGGGGGCCGGCCAGCCCCAGCATTTT.

The CDR3 loop is CASSSKGSGYEQYF. The CDR3 DNA reads TGTGCCAGCAGTTCCAAGGGGTCTGGGTACGAGCAGTACTTC. The rearrangement links TRBV6-5 to TRBJ2-7, with D possibly matching TRBD1 (5 bases). Germline values: CDR1 MNHEY, CDR2 SVGAGI. The V and J ends lost 4 bases and 4 bases respectively, with 14 bases between them. This CDR3 has 14 amino acids.

The J gene is TRBJ2-7, the V gene TRBV19; the D gene could be TRBD1 or TRBD2 (5 bases each). In germline, CDR1 is LNHDA, CDR2 SQIVND (reference sequence). The CDR3 sequence is 14 residues long. V shed 5 bases and J shed 4 bases, with 15 bases lying between them. In nucleotides, the CDR3 is TGTGCCAGTAGTTCATCCTGGGACCTTTACGAGCAGTACTTC. Translated: CASSSSWDLYEQYF.

The chain carries TRBV7-9 and TRBJ1-4, with a possible D match to TRBD1 (5 bases). V was cut by 2 bases and J by 0 bases, with 13 bases left in between. Germline lookup yields CDR1 SEHNR and CDR2 FQNEAQ (reference sequence). The CDR3 is made up of 17 amino acids. This CDR3 reads CASSLSGLSATNEKLFF. For the CDR3, the DNA is TGTGCCAGCAGCTTATCAGGGTTGAGTGCAACTAATGAAAAACTGTTTTTT.

Only one count was recorded for this clone. The chain employs TRBV29-1 and TRBJ2-1, with D unclear. The CDR3 extends over 14 amino acids. The V end lost 1 base, the J end lost 3 bases, and 10 bases lay between the germline ends. Germline-derived CDR1 and CDR2 are SQVTM and ANQGSEA. The CDR3 sequence: CSVEGRHNYNEQFF. For the CDR3, the DNA is TGCAGCGTTGAAGGCCGACACAACTACAATGAGCAGTTCTTC.

The chain carries TRBV2 and TRBJ2-5; possibly TRBD1 or TRBD2 for D (5 bases each). Between the trimmed V and J ends, which lost 4 bases and 1 base, there was a span of 13 bases. This CDR3 has 15 residues. From germline, CDR1 is SNHLY and CDR2 FYNNEI. CDR3 nucleotide sequence: TGTGCCAGCAGTGCGGGGCTAGGAGTCCAAGAGACCCAGTACTTC. Protein: CASSAGLGVQETQYF.

This clone was picked up one time. V usage is TRBV11-2 and J usage is TRBJ2-5; TRBD2 matches 13 bases. The V segment lost 5 bases and the J segment 1 base; nucleotides outside the gene matches: 4. Germline values: CDR1 SGHAT, CDR2 FQNNGV. The CDR3 is made up of 16 amino acids. The CDR3 DNA reads as TGTGCCAGCAGCCCGGGACTAGCGGGGCGCCAAGAGACCCAGTACTTC. This codes for CASSPGLAGRQETQYF.

CDR3 in amino acids: CASRRLAGGHGELFF. CDR3 nucleotide sequence: TGTGCCAGCCGACGACTAGCGGGAGGTCACGGGGAGCTGTTTTTT. This chain joins TRBV6-1 and TRBJ2-2; 13 bases are shared with TRBD2. Germline V gene lookup returns CDR1 MNHNS and CDR2 SASEGT. The junction had 7 bases not matched to a gene; V was cut back by 8 bases and J by 7 bases. CDR3 length equals 15 residues.

The chain links TRBV11-2 to TRBJ1-5, with no clear D. Germline CDR1 and CDR2: SGHAT and FQNNGV. This CDR3 is 15 amino acids long. V dropped 4 bases and J dropped 2 bases, with 12 bases sitting between them. CDR3 region: CASSSFSDGNQPQHF. The CDR3 nucleotides read TGTGCCAGCAGCTCCTTTTCGGACGGCAATCAGCCCCAGCATTTT.

V usage is TRBV5-4 and J usage is TRBJ2-2, with D perhaps being TRBD1 or TRBD2 (6 bases each). Trimming shortened V by 0 bases and J by 1 base, and 10 bases separated the two germline ends. Germline-derived CDR1 and CDR2 are SGHNT and YYREEE (reference sequence). The length of the CDR3 is 16 residues. The CDR3 sequence is CASSLEGGLNTGELFF. The CDR3 DNA reads TGTGCCAGCAGCTTGGAGGGGGGCCTGAACACCGGGGAGCTGTTTTTT.

V and J are TRBV7-2 and TRBJ2-7; TRBD1 matches at 9 bases. The trim removed 5 bases at V and 3 bases at J, leaving 17 bases unmatched. Germline CDR1 is SGHTA and CDR2 is FQGNSA. The CDR3 is 18 amino acids. Here the CDR3 DNA reads TGTGCCAGCAGCCGAAATCCGGGACAGGGATTAACTTACTACGAGCAGTACTTC. It codes for CASSRNPGQGLTYYEQYF.

The chain links TRBV7-8 to TRBJ2-1, with TRBD1 as a possible D gene (5 bases). Germline V gene sequence: CDR1 SGHVS, CDR2 FQNEAQ. This CDR3 spans 13 amino acids. With 1 base removed from V and 9 bases from J, the gap between germline ends came to 10 bases. CDR3 loop: CASSLGGAGEQFF. The CDR3 DNA follows: TGTGCCAGCAGCTTAGGTGGGGCTGGTGAGCAGTTCTTC. Together with reference TRBV7-8 and TRBJ2-1, the CDR3 gives the full variable domain: GAGVSQSPRYKVAKRGQDVALRCDPISGHVSLFWYQQALGQGPEFLTYFQNEAQLDKSGLPSDRFFAERPEGSVSTLKIQRTQQEDSAVYLCASSLGGAGEQFFGPGTRLTVL.

The rearrangement uses TRBV18 and TRBJ2-3; D gene uncertain. Germline V gene data show CDR1 as KGHSH and CDR2 as LQKENI. The CDR3 sequence is 13 residues long. V was pared by 2 bases and J by 6 bases, with 9 bases between. The chain's CDR3 is CASSPGLGDTQYF. The DNA for the CDR3 is TGTGCCAGCTCACCAGGTCTGGGGGATACGCAGTATTTT.